The sequence of this T cell receptor beta chain was determined in a study of cytomegalovirus exposure and HLA in healthy donors. Study observations and caveats: It was confirmed in vitro that a few of the CMV-associated chains were specific for CMV antigens. A later analysis reportedly found that, within productive TCRs, an Asian-associated ancestry cluster had fewer N-insertions than the mean observed across the roughly 630 donors. Being indistinguishable, some V segments were excluded, TRBV6-2 and TRBV6-3 among them.

Regarding this clone: Its cognate antigen is unknown.

The PCR contained 60 Vbeta and 13 Jbeta primers. Assay used: immunoSEQ multiplex PCR; TCRdb lists only in-frame clones, some missing. The repertoire has around 180,000 clones, more than 75% of them found once; the top ten carry around 0.21%. Germline V CDR1 and CDR2: SGHVS, FNYEAQ. V dropped 5 bases and J dropped 6; count of bases not matched to a gene: 4. This CDR3 contains 12 residues. This sequence was found in a girl under three years old in good health and CMV-seronegative. Sample: PBMCs. The chain recombines TRBV7-6 with TRBJ2-7; 7 bases are shared with TRBD1. The DNA of the CDR3 is TGTGCCAGCAGCCAGAGGACAGGCGAGCAGTACTTC. Protein: CASSQRTGEQYF. The full variable domain, its missing parts supplied by reference TRBV7-6 and TRBJ2-7, is GAGVSQSPRYKVTKRGQDVALRCDPISGHVSLYWYRQALGQGPEFLTYFNYEAQQDKSGLPNDRFSAERPEGSISTLTIQRTEQRDSAMYRCASSQRTGEQYFGPGTRLTVT.